This TCR beta chain was found in a study of cytomegalovirus exposure and HLA in healthy donors. Sequenced by immunoSEQ multiplex PCR; TCRdb stores in-frame clones only, minus some. In the table there are some 330,000 clones, about nine tenths of which are singletons. This clone has just one count. The material sequenced was PBMCs. The receptor was derived from a woman aged 18-29 years in good health and CMV-seronegative.

CDR3 sequence: CASSLAPEGNGYTF. The CDR3 region has the DNA TGTGCCAGCAGCTTAGCACCGGAGGGTAATGGCTACACCTTC. This chain joins TRBV7-9 and TRBJ1-2; D remains ambiguous. Germline assignment: CDR1 SEHNR and CDR2 FQNEAQ (reference sequence). This CDR3 comprises 14 residues. Trimming shortened V by 0 bases and J by 6 bases, and 11 bases separated the two germline ends.